The 11 T cell receptor beta chains in this list originate from one sample, sequenced in a study of T cell responses to AZD1222 COVID-19 vaccine. Some clones are missing from TCRdb's copy, which holds only in-frame ones; the method was immunoSEQ multiplex PCR. The sample shows about 120,000 clones, 90% of them seen only once. The specimen was peripheral blood, collected 28 days after the second dose of the MenACWY control vaccine. The receptors originated from an adult who received the MenACWY meningococcal vaccine as a control.

For this clone: Within the sample, other DNA sequences also encode this same CDR3. This sequence joins TRBV11-3 and TRBJ1-1; D is ambiguous. In germline, CDR1 is SGHNT, CDR2 YENEEA. The CDR3 has 12 residues. The V gene lost 2 bases and the J gene lost 3 bases, with 4 bases spanning the gap. The CDR3 sequence: CASSLRDTEAFF. CDR3 DNA: TGTGCCAGCAGCTTACGGGACACTGAAGCTTTCTTT.

The chain employs TRBV6-4 and TRBJ2-3, with a possible D match to TRBD2 (5 bases). CDR1 and CDR2 from the germline V gene are MRHNA and SNTAGT. The V end was cut by 3 bases, the J end by 4 bases, with 17 bases between. This CDR3 has 16 amino acids. The CDR3 DNA reads TGTGCCAGCAGTGAAAACGGACTGGGCGGTCCAGATACGCAGTATTTT. Its protein product is CASSENGLGGPDTQYF.

This sequence joins TRBV29-1 and TRBJ1-1; D uncertain. The V and J ends lost 1 base and 10 bases respectively, with 22 bases between them. Germline lookup yields CDR1 SQVTM and CDR2 ANQGSEA. This CDR3 comprises 15 residues. CDR3 sequence reads: CSVEGGSKVEIGAFF. The CDR3 nucleotides are TGCAGCGTTGAAGGTGGGTCCAAGGTGGAGATTGGAGCTTTCTTT.

The table lists this clone with a count of one. This chain uses TRBV28 with TRBJ2-3; D is unclear. Germline CDR1 and CDR2: MDHEN and SYDVKM. Trimming removed 4 bases at V and 2 bases at J, with 13 bases between. The CDR3 is 15 residues long. The CDR3 sequence is CASSSPRESTDTQYF. In DNA form, the CDR3 reads TGTGCCAGCAGTTCCCCTCGAGAGTCCACAGATACGCAGTATTTT.

This clone was recorded once. The chain's CDR3 is CASSQDRRAYGYTF. CDR3 sequence (DNA): TGTGCCAGCAGCCAAGACAGGCGGGCTTATGGCTACACCTTC. The rearrangement links TRBV4-2 to TRBJ1-2, with D hard to call. In germline, CDR1 is LGHNA, CDR2 YNFKEQ. This CDR3 comprises 14 residues. The V gene lost 0 bases and the J gene lost 5 bases, with 10 bases spanning the gap.

V is TRBV5-4 and J is TRBJ2-5, with 7 nucleotides matching TRBD1. The CDR3 runs to 15 residues. J gave up 1 base and V 4 bases, and 7 bases lay outside the gene matches. Germline V gene sequence: CDR1 SGHNT, CDR2 YYREEE (reference sequence). The CDR3: CASSLGTARQETQYF. The DNA of the CDR3 is TGTGCCAGCAGCCTTGGGACAGCGCGCCAAGAGACCCAGTACTTC.

V gene TRBV6-2 or TRBV6-3 combines with J gene TRBJ2-7; 11 bases match TRBD2. Per the germline V gene, CDR1 is MNHEY and CDR2 is SVGEGT. After removal of 2 bases from V and 1 base from J, the junction contained 7 bases not matched to a gene. This CDR3 contains 17 residues. The CDR3 DNA sequence: TGTGCCAGCAGTTACCACCTAGCGGGGGGAGAGTCCTACGAGCAGTACGTC. Translation: CASSYHLAGGESYEQYV.

The rearrangement links TRBV7-8 to TRBJ2-1; D gene ambiguous. Per the germline V gene, CDR1 is SGHVS and CDR2 is FQNEAQ. V lost 5 bases and J lost 3, with 8 bases in between. The CDR3 has 13 amino acids. The CDR3 nucleotides are TGTGCCAGCAGCCCGAACCGCTACAATGAGCAGTTCTTC. Translation: CASSPNRYNEQFF. The full variable domain, with the rest looked up from reference TRBV7-8 and TRBJ2-1, is GAGVSQSPRYKVAKRGQDVALRCDPISGHVSLFWYQQALGQGPEFLTYFQNEAQLDKSGLPSDRFFAERPEGSVSTLKIQRTQQEDSAVYLCASSPNRYNEQFFGPGTRLTVL.

The chain links TRBV28 to TRBJ2-5, with 8 bases aligning to TRBD2. The CDR3 covers 22 residues. Germline values: CDR1 MDHEN, CDR2 SYDVKM. V trimming: 4 bases; J trimming: 5 bases; junction bases outside the gene matches: 30. The chain's CDR3 is CASSSPGGSRAGANSYLETQYF. CDR3 in DNA: TGTGCCAGCAGTTCCCCCGGGGGGTCTAGAGCGGGGGCCAACTCTTACTTGGAGACCCAGTACTTC.

This chain connects TRBV3-1 (or the pseudogene TRBV3-2) to TRBJ2-5; TRBD1 or TRBD2 may be the D gene (5 bases each). Trimming cost V 7 bases and J 1 base, with 10 bases left between them. Looked up from germline, CDR1 is LGHDT and CDR2 is YNNKEL (reference sequence). This CDR3 region has 13 residues. The CDR3 reads CASTSGTQETQYF. The CDR3 DNA sequence: TGTGCCAGCACCTCCGGGACCCAAGAGACCCAGTACTTC.

V usage is TRBV28 and J usage is TRBJ2-1; TRBD2 matches 8 bases. The germline CDR1 and CDR2 sequences are MDHEN and SYDVKM. The J segment lost 6 bases and the V segment lost 5 bases, leaving 3 bases of the junction unmatched. The length of the CDR3 is 13 residues. Here the CDR3 DNA reads TGTGCCAGCAGTCCGGGGGGGGGCAATGAGCAGTTCTTC. This encodes CASSPGGGNEQFF. Complete variable domain (other parts from reference TRBV28 and TRBJ2-1): DVKVTQSSRYLVKRTGEKVFLECVQDMDHENMFWYRQDPGLGLRLIYFSYDVKMKEKGDIPEGYSVSREKKERFSLILESASTNQTSMYLCASSPGGGNEQFFGPGTRLTVL.